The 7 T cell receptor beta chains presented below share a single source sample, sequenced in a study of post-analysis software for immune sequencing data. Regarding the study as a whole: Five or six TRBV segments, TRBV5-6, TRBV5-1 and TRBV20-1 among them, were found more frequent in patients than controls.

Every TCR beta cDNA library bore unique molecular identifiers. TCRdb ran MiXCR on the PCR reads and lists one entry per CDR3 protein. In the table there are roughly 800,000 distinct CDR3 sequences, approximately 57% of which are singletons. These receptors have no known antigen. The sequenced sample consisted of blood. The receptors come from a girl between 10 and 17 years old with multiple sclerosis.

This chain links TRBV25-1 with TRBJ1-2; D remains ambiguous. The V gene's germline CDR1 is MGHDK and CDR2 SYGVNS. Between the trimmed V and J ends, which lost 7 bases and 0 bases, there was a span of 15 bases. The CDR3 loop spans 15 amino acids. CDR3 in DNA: TGTGCCAGCATACGCAGCGGGGATCCTAACTATGGCTACACCTTC. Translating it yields CASIRSGDPNYGYTF.

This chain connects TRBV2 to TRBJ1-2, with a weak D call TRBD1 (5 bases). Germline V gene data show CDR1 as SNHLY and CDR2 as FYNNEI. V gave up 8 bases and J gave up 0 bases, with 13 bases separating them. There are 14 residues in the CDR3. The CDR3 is CASRGVRANYGYTF. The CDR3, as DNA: TGTGCCAGCCGGGGTGTCAGGGCTAACTATGGCTACACCTTC.

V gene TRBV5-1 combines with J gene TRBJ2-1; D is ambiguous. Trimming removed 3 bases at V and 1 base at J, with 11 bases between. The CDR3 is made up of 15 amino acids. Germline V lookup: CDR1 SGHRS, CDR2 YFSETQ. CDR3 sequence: CASSWAYSSYNEQFF. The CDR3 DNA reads TGCGCCAGCAGCTGGGCTTACTCGTCCTACAATGAGCAGTTCTTC.

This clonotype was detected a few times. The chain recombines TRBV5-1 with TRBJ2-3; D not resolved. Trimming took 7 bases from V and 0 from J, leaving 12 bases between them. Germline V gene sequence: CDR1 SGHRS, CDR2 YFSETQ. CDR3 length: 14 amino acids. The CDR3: CASSWEDSTDTQYF. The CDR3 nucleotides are TGCGCCAGCTCTTGGGAAGATAGCACAGATACGCAGTATTTT. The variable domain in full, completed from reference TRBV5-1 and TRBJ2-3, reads KAGVTQTPRYLIKTRGQQVTLSCSPISGHRSVSWYQQTPGQGLQFLFEYFSETQRNKGNFPGRFSGRQFSNSRSEMNVSTLELGDSALYLCASSWEDSTDTQYFGPGTRLTVL.

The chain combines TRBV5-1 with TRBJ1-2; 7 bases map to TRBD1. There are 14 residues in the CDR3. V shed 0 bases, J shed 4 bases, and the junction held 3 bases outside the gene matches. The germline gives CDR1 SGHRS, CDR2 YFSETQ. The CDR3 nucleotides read TGCGCCAGCAGCTTGGAAGGGGGCGGCTATGGCTACACCTTC. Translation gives CASSLEGGGYGYTF.

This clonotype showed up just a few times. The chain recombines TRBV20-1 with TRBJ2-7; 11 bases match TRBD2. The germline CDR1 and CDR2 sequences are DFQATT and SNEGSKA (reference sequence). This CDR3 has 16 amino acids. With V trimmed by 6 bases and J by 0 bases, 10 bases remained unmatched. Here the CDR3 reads CSAATGLADDSYEQYF. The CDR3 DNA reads TGCAGTGCGGCGACGGGACTAGCGGACGACTCCTACGAGCAGTACTTC.

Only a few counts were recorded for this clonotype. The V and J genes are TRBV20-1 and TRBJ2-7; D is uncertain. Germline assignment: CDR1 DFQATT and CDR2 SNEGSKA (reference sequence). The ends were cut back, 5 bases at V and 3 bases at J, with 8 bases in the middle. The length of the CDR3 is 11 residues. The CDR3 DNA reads TGCAGTGCTCGCAATCTCTACGAGCAGTACTTC. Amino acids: CSARNLYEQYF.